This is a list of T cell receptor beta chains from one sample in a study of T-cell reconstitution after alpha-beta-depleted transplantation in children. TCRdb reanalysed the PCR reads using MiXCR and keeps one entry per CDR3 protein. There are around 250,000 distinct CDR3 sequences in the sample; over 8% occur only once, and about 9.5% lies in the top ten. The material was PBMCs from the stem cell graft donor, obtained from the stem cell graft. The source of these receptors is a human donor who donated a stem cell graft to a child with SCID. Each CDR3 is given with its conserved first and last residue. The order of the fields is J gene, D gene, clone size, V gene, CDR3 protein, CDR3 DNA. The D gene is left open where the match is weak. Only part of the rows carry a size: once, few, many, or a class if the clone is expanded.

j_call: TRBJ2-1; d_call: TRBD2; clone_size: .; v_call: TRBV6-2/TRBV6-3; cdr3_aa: CASRAGRSYNEQFF; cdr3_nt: TGTGCCAGCAGAGCGGGACGCTCTTACAATGAGCAGTTCTTC
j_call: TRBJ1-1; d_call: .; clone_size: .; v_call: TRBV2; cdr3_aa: CASSGSGSEAFF; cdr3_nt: TGTGCCAGCAGCGGATCCGGGTCTGAAGCTTTCTTT
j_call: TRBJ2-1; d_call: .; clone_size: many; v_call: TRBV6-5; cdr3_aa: CASSSMGATTNEQFF; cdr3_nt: TGTGCCAGCAGTTCTATGGGGGCCACTACGAATGAGCAGTTCTTC
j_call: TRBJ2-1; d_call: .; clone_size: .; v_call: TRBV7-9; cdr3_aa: CASSLKGLAGESYNEQFF; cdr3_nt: TGTGCCAGCAGCTTAAAGGGGTTGGCAGGGGAATCCTACAATGAGCAGTTCTTC
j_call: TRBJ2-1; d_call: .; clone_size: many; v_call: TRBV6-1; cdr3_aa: CASSESLGRSSYNEQFF; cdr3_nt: TGTGCCAGCAGTGAGAGTCTGGGACGAAGCTCCTACAATGAGCAGTTCTTC
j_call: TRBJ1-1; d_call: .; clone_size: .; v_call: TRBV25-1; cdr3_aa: CASSGGSPEAFF; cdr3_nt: TGTGCCAGCAGTGGAGGGTCGCCAGAAGCTTTCTTT
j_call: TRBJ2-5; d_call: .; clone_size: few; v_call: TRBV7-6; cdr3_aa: CASSLRVGGEIFVETQYF; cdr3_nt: TGTGCCAGCAGCCTAAGAGTCGGGGGCGAGATCTTCGTGGAGACCCAGTACTTC
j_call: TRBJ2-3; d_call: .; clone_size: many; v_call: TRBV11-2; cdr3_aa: CASSLEMWGALGDTQYF; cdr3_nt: TGTGCCAGCAGCTTAGAGATGTGGGGGGCCTTGGGAGATACGCAGTATTTT
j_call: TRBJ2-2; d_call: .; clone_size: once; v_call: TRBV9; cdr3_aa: CASTLGYTGELFF; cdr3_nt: TGTGCCAGCACCCTCGGTTACACCGGGGAGCTGTTTTTT
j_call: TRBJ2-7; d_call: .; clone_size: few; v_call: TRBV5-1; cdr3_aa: CASKGGAYEQYF; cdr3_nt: TGCGCCAGCAAGGGTGGGGCATACGAGCAGTACTTC
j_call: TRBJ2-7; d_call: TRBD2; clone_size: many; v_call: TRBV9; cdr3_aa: CASSVSSGLAGPGEQYF; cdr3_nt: TGTGCCAGCAGCGTCTCATCGGGACTAGCGGGTCCGGGCGAGCAGTACTTC
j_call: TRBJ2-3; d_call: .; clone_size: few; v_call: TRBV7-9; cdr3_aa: CAGKPPGTSTDTQYF; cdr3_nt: TGTGCCGGCAAGCCGCCAGGGACTTCCACAGATACGCAGTATTTT
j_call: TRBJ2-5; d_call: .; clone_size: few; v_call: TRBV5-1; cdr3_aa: CASRFGLQETQYF; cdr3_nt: TGCGCCAGCAGATTCGGACTCCAAGAGACCCAGTACTTC
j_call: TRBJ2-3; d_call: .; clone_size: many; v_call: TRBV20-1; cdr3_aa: CSATQKSTDTQYF; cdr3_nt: TGCAGTGCTACCCAGAAGAGCACAGATACGCAGTATTTT
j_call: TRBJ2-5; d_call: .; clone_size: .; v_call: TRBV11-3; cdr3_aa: CASSSTGPETQYF; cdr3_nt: TGTGCCAGCAGCTCGACTGGGCCGGAGACCCAGTACTTC
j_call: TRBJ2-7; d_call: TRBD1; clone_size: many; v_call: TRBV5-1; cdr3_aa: CASSSTGSYEQYF; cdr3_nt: TGCGCCAGCAGCTCGACAGGGAGCTACGAGCAGTACTTC
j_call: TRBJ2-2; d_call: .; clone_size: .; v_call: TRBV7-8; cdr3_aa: CASSLAGGANTGELFF; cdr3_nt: TGTGCCAGCAGCTTAGCTGGCGGGGCGAACACCGGGGAGCTGTTTTTT
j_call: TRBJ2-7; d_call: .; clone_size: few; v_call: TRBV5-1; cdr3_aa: CASSPEDGNSYEQYF; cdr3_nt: TGCGCCAGCAGCCCGGAAGACGGAAACTCCTACGAGCAGTACTTC
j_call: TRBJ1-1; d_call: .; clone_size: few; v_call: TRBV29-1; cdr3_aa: CSVEVVMNTEAFF; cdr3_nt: TGCAGCGTTGAAGTGGTTATGAACACTGAAGCTTTCTTT
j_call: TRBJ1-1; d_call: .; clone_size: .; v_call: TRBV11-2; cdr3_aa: CASSFQGITEAFF; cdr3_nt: TGTGCCAGCAGCTTCCAGGGGATCACTGAAGCTTTCTTT
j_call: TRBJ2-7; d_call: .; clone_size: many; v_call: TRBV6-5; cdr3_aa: CASSYSGGEQYF; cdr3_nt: TGTGCCAGCAGTTACTCCGGGGGAGAGCAGTACTTC
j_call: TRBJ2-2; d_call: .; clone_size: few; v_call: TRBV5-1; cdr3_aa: CASSRDQGSTGELFF; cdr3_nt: TGCGCCAGCAGCCGGGACCAGGGGAGCACCGGGGAGCTGTTTTTT
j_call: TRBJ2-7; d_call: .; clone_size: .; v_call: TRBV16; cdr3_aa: CASPTGDNSYEQYF; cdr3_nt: TGTGCCAGCCCAACCGGGGACAACTCCTACGAGCAGTACTTC
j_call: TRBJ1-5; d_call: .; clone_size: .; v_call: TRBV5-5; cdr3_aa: CASSLGRLSSQPQHF; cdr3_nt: TGTGCCAGCAGCTTGGGGCGTTTGAGCAGTCAGCCCCAGCATTTT
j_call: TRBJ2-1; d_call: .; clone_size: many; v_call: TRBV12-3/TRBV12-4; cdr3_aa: CASSLHGDEQFF; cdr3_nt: TGTGCCAGCAGTTTACATGGGGATGAGCAGTTCTTC
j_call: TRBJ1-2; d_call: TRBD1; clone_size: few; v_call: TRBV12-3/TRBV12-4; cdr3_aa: CASSSGKGTGGFGYTF; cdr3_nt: TGTGCCAGCAGTTCGGGGAAGGGGACAGGGGGGTTTGGCTACACCTTC
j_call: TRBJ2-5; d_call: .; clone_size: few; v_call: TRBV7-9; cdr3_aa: CASSSRQDGRRQTQYF; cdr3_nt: TGTGCCAGCAGCTCCCGCCAGGACGGACGGAGGCAGACCCAGTACTTC
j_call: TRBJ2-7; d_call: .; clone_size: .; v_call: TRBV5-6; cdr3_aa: CASSFLQQKVYEQYF; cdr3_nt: TGTGCCAGCAGCTTCTTACAGCAAAAGGTCTACGAGCAGTACTTC
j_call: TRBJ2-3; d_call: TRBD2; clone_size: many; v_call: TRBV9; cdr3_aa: CASSVGSGGAGTDTQYF; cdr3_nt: TGTGCCAGCAGCGTAGGAAGCGGGGGGGCCGGGACAGATACGCAGTATTTT
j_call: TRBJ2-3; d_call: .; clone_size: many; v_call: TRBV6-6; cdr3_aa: CATATDTQYF; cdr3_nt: TGTGCCACCGCGACAGATACGCAGTATTTT
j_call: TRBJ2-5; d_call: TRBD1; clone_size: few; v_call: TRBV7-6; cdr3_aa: CASSVRRDRVETQYF; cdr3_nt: TGTGCCAGCAGCGTTCGCCGGGACAGGGTCGAGACCCAGTACTTC
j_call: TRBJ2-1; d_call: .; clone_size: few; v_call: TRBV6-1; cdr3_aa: CASSRGGARNEQFF; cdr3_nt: TGTGCCAGCAGTCGAGGGGGGGCACGCAATGAGCAGTTCTTC
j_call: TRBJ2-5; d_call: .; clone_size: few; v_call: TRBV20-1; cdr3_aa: CSAEQPYQETQYF; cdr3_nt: TGCAGTGCTGAACAGCCGTACCAAGAGACCCAGTACTTC
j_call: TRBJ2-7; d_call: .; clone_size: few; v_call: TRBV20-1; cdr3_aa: CSANPGSGEYEQYF; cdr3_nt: TGCAGTGCCAATCCCGGCTCGGGGGAGTACGAGCAGTACTTC
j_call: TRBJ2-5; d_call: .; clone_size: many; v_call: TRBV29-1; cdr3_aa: CSVRWVETQYF; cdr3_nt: TGCAGCGTTCGATGGGTTGAGACCCAGTACTTC
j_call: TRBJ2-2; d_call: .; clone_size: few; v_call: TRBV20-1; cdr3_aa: CSARQRDTGELFF; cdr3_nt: TGCAGTGCCCGACAGAGGGACACCGGGGAGCTGTTTTTT
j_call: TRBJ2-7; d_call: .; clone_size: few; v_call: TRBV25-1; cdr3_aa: CASSDAGLSEQYF; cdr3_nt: TGTGCCAGCAGTGACGCAGGGTTGAGCGAGCAGTACTTC
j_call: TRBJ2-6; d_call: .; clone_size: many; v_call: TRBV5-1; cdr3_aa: CASSLSSGANVLTF; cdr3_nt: TGCGCCAGCAGCTTGTCCTCTGGGGCCAACGTCCTGACTTTC
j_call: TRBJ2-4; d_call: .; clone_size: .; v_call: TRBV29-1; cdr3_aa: CSHRTASLAKNIQYF; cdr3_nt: TGCAGCCACAGGACAGCTTCCTTAGCCAAAAACATTCAGTACTTC
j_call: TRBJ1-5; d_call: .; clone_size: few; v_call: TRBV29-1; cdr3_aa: CSVGDRYSNQPQHF; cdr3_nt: TGCAGCGTCGGGGACCGGTATAGCAATCAGCCCCAGCATTTT
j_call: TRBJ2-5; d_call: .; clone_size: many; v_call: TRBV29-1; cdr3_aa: CSVEALVDQETQYF; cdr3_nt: TGCAGCGTTGAAGCCTTAGTGGACCAAGAGACCCAGTACTTC
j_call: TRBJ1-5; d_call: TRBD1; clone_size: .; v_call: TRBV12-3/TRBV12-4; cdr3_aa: CASTGQGSNQPQHF; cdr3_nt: TGTGCCAGCACCGGACAGGGGAGCAATCAGCCCCAGCATTTT
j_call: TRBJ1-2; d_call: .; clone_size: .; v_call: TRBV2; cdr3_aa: CASSDNYGYTF; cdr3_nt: TGTGCCAGCAGCGACAACTATGGCTACACCTTC
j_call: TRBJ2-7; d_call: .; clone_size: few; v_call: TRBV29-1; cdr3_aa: CSVELGRPYEQYF; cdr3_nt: TGCAGCGTTGAATTGGGCAGGCCCTACGAGCAGTACTTC
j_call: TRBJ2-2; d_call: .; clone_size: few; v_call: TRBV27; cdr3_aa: CASSPRPARVPGELFF; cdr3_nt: TGTGCCAGCAGTCCTCGACCAGCCCGGGTGCCCGGGGAGCTGTTTTTT
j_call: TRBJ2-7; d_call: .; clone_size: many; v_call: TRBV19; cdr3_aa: CASGLSYEQYF; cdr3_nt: TGTGCCAGTGGACTAAGCTACGAGCAGTACTTC
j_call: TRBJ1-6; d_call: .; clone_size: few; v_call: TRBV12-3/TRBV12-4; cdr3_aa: CASRTARNSPLHF; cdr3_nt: TGTGCCAGCAGGACAGCCAGAAATTCACCCCTCCACTTT
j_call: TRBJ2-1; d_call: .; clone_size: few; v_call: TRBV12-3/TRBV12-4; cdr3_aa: CASIADGLRVVF; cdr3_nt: TGTGCCAGCATCGCGGACGGCCTTAGGGTGGTCTTC